This passage covers 25 T cell receptor beta chains from one sample sequenced in a study of spatial heterogeneity in lung cancer. TCRdb re-called the 5' RACE reads with MiXCR, one entry per CDR3 protein. The repertoire includes under 100,000 distinct CDR3 sequences, roughly 9.5% of them detected once, and roughly 7.2% sits in the top ten. Time point reported: sample taken at primary tumor resection. TCRs were sequenced from unsorted whole RNA of tumor, nontumor lung or PBMC. The specimen was PBMCs, collected at surgery. Receptors were obtained from a male donor with early-stage non-small cell lung cancer.

The chain's CDR3 is CASSEDGTGLGTGELFF. The CDR3 DNA is TGTGCCAGCAGTGAAGATGGGACAGGGTTGGGGACCGGGGAGCTGTTTTTT. V and J are TRBV2 and TRBJ2-2; 9 nucleotides line up with TRBD1. J gave up 5 bases and V 1 base, and 8 bases lay outside the gene matches. Germline V gives CDR1 SNHLY, CDR2 FYNNEI. The CDR3 loop spans 17 amino acids.

This clonotype came up a few times. The chain carries TRBV7-3 and TRBJ2-2, with 8 bases aligning to TRBD2. V shed 5 bases and J 1 base; nucleotides not matched to a gene: 12. This CDR3 region has 18 residues. Germline V CDR1 and CDR2: SGHTA, FQGTGA. CDR3 coding DNA: TGTGCCAGCAGCCGAACCGGGACTAGGAACTTGAACACCGGGGAGCTGTTTTTT. Translation: CASSRTGTRNLNTGELFF.

This clonotype was recorded a few times. The rearrangement joins TRBV21-1 to TRBJ2-7; the table calls TRBD1, which could not be checked here. TRBV21-1 is a listed pseudogene. The CDR3 consists of 15 residues. The CDR3 spells CASNWTGLGPTEQYF. The CDR3 DNA sequence: TGTGCCAGCAACTGGACAGGGCTCGGACCTACCGAGCAGTACTTC.

This clonotype occurred a few times. This chain connects TRBV7-6 to TRBJ2-7, with 8 bases that match TRBD2. With 5 bases clipped from V and 2 bases from J, the junction kept 5 bases outside the gene matches. CDR3 length: 14 amino acids. Germline V gives CDR1 SGHVS, CDR2 FNYEAQ. CDR3 amino acids: CASSETSVPYEQYF. In DNA, the CDR3 is TGTGCCAGCAGCGAGACTAGCGTACCCTACGAGCAGTACTTC.

The table lists this clonotype with a few counts. The chain uses TRBV7-9 and TRBJ2-3; perhaps TRBD2 as D (7 bases). CDR1 and CDR2 (germline): SEHNR, FQNEAQ (reference sequence). V lost 5 bases and J lost 1, with 16 bases in between. The CDR3 has 16 residues. The CDR3: CASSPRGLAGTDTQYF. The CDR3 nucleotides read TGTGCCAGCAGCCCGCGGGGGCTAGCGGGCACAGATACGCAGTATTTT.

Only a few counts were recorded for this clonotype. The genes are TRBV7-2 and TRBJ2-7, with 9 bases aligning to TRBD2. CDR1 is SGHTA, CDR2 FQGNSA, per germline. The V and J ends lost 4 bases and 8 bases, in that order; junction bases with no gene match: 15. The CDR3 runs to 16 residues. The CDR3 sequence is CASSSPSLRGGAQQYF. In DNA form, the CDR3 reads TGTGCCAGCAGCTCACCCAGCCTTCGCGGGGGGGCCCAGCAGTACTTC.

This clonotype was recorded a few times. J is TRBJ2-1 and V is TRBV29-1, with 9 nucleotides matching TRBD2. CDR3 size: 17 residues. Germline V lookup: CDR1 SQVTM, CDR2 ANQGSEA. Germline trimming cut 8 bases from V and 0 bases from J; bases unmatched to any gene: 14. The CDR3 DNA sequence: TGCAGCTCTTCATTAGCGGGGGTGATTAGCTCCTACAATGAGCAGTTCTTC. This sequence encodes CSSSLAGVISSYNEQFF.

This clonotype was observed many times. The chain combines TRBV11-2 with TRBJ1-2; possibly TRBD1 for D (5 bases). Germline V gives CDR1 SGHAT, CDR2 FQNNGV. The germline V and J ends were trimmed by 5 bases and 0 bases, with 13 bases remaining between them. The CDR3 runs to 15 residues. CDR3: CASSLGPGANYGYTF. As DNA, the CDR3 is TGTGCCAGCAGCCTAGGACCGGGGGCTAACTATGGCTACACCTTC.

V usage is TRBV21-1 and J usage is TRBJ2-3; TRBD2, the table's D call, was not compared with the DNA. TRBV21-1 is a pseudogene. The CDR3 loop spans 24 amino acids. CDR3 sequence reads: CASSTRPPHRRLWTSGYTTDTQYF. The CDR3 DNA follows: TGTGCCAGCAGCACCCGTCCTCCTCACAGGCGGCTATGGACTAGCGGGTACACCACAGATACGCAGTATTTT.

This clonotype was detected a few times. This chain uses TRBV3-1 with TRBJ2-5; TRBD2 agrees at 9 bases. This CDR3 has 16 residues. Trimming at V came to 2 bases and at J to 0 bases, leaving 4 bases not matched to a gene. Germline CDR1 is LGHDT and CDR2 is YNNKEL (reference sequence). CDR3 bases: TGTGCCAGCAGCCAAACCAGCGGGGGGTACCAAGAGACCCAGTACTTC. Protein product: CASSQTSGGYQETQYF.

CDR3 in amino acids: CSVGQGRSGELFF. The CDR3, as DNA: TGCAGCGTAGGACAGGGACGGTCCGGGGAGCTGTTTTTT. The chain links TRBV29-1 to TRBJ2-2; TRBD1 agrees at 8 bases. CDR1 and CDR2 from the germline V gene are SQVTM and ANQGSEA. The junction had 6 bases not matched to a gene; V was cut back by 6 bases and J by 6 bases. This CDR3 region has 13 residues.

The chain couples TRBV3-1 to TRBJ1-1, with D unresolved. Trimming shortened V by 5 bases and J by 2 bases, and 18 bases separated the two germline ends. In germline, CDR1 is LGHDT, CDR2 YNNKEL (reference sequence). This CDR3 has 16 residues. CDR3 DNA: TGTGCCAGCAGCTCAACCCGTTTGGGCACCAACACTGAAGCTTTCTTT. Translated: CASSSTRLGTNTEAFF.

This clonotype is labeled medium-sized. The chain has TRBV5-1 and TRBJ2-5; tentatively, D is TRBD1 (5 bases). The CDR3 spans 13 residues. Germline CDR1 SGHRS, CDR2 YFSETQ. V gave up 2 bases and J gave up 5 bases, with 10 bases separating them. The DNA for the CDR3 is TGCGCCAGCAGCTTTCCAGGGATGGAGACCCAGTACTTC. Translated, it gives CASSFPGMETQYF.

This clonotype was seen a handful of times. The V and J genes are TRBV11-3 and TRBJ2-2; D not certain. Per the germline V gene, CDR1 is SGHNT and CDR2 is YENEEA. V lost 1 base to trimming and J lost 0 bases, with 6 bases between them. This CDR3 region has 15 residues. The CDR3 protein is CASSLGQTNTGELFF. CDR3 nucleotides: TGTGCCAGCAGCTTAGGCCAGACGAACACCGGGGAGCTGTTTTTT.

This clonotype was detected only a few times. V and J are TRBV28 and TRBJ2-5; TRBD2 agrees at 10 bases. Per the germline V gene, CDR1 is MDHEN and CDR2 is SYDVKM. The junction had 11 bases not matched to a gene; V was cut back by 5 bases and J by 5 bases. This CDR3 has 16 amino acids. CDR3 sequence (DNA): TGTGCCAGCAGTCATAGCGGGAGGTTTGGCTTGGAGACCCAGTACTTC. Protein product: CASSHSGRFGLETQYF.

The chain recombines TRBV29-1 with TRBJ2-1; either TRBD1 or TRBD2 may fit D (6 bases each). CDR1 SQVTM and CDR2 ANQGSEA come from the germline V gene. Trimming stripped 7 bases from V and 2 bases from J, with 15 bases between. The CDR3 runs 14 residues. The chain's CDR3 is CSALNREAYNEQFF. DNA of the CDR3: TGCAGCGCCTTGAACAGGGAGGCCTACAATGAGCAGTTCTTC.

At least ten counts were recorded for this clonotype. This rearrangement joins TRBV2 to TRBJ2-3, with 12 nucleotides matching TRBD2. Germline CDR1 and CDR2: SNHLY and FYNNEI. This CDR3 is 15 amino acids long. Germline trimming cut 1 base from V and 6 bases from J; bases unmatched to any gene: 2. Here the CDR3 reads CASSEGGLAGDTQYF. The CDR3 bases are TGTGCCAGCAGTGAAGGAGGACTAGCGGGGGATACGCAGTATTTT.

This chain uses TRBV20-1 with TRBJ1-1; D gene unclear. Germline V gives CDR1 DFQATT, CDR2 SNEGSKA (reference sequence). The CDR3 sequence is 11 residues long. V gave up 0 bases and J gave up 9 bases, with 8 bases separating them. This CDR3 reads CSAREAPQAFF. The CDR3 DNA reads as TGCAGTGCTAGAGAAGCTCCCCAAGCTTTCTTT.

Points on this clonotype: This clone may be a read error of a much larger clone one base away. This likely comes from a read error, as the CDR3 has no conserved phenylalanine or tryptophan at its end. The chain combines TRBV5-4 with TRBJ2-5, with 8 bases aligning to TRBD1. The V segment lost 2 bases and the J segment 2 bases; nucleotides outside the gene matches: 5. CDR1 and CDR2 (germline): SGHNT, YYREEE (reference sequence). The CDR3 consists of 15 residues. The CDR3 region is CASSLPGQGQETQYY. For the CDR3, the DNA is TGTGCCAGCAGCTTACCTGGACAGGGACAAGAGACCCAGTACTAC.

Many counts were recorded for this clonotype. The CDR3, as DNA: TGCAGTGCTAGAGATCGACTAGCGGGCGGAGAGACCCAGTACTTC. Translated: CSARDRLAGGETQYF. The chain recombines TRBV20-1 with TRBJ2-5; 10 nucleotides match TRBD2. Germline V gives CDR1 DFQATT, CDR2 SNEGSKA (reference sequence). J gave up 4 bases and V 0 bases, and 5 bases lay outside the gene matches. CDR3 length equals 15 residues.

This chain links TRBV27 with TRBJ1-5, with D hard to call. From germline, CDR1 is MNHEY and CDR2 SMNVEV (reference sequence). This CDR3 has 13 amino acids. V gave up 1 base and J gave up 5 bases, with 6 bases separating them. The DNA of the CDR3 is TGTGCCAGCAGTTTATTTCGCGATCAGCCCCAGCATTTT. This translates into CASSLFRDQPQHF.

This chain joins TRBV5-1 and TRBJ2-1; D may be TRBD1 (5 bases). With 0 bases removed from V and 8 bases from J, the gap between germline ends came to 9 bases. This CDR3 spans 13 amino acids. The germline V gene has CDR1 SGHRS and CDR2 YFSETQ. CDR3 DNA: TGCGCCAGCAGCTTGGAAGGGGTCCATGAGCAGTTCTTC. This codes for CASSLEGVHEQFF.

The chain employs TRBV7-9 and TRBJ1-2; possible D gene TRBD1, 5 bases. V lost 5 bases to trimming and J lost 1 base, with 11 bases between them. The length of the CDR3 is 14 residues. Germline V gives CDR1 SEHNR, CDR2 FQNEAQ (reference sequence). CDR3 loop: CASSRGDVNYGYTF. The CDR3 nucleotides read TGTGCCAGCAGCCGGGGGGATGTTAACTATGGCTACACCTTC.

This clonotype was detected many times. The chain combines TRBV7-2 with TRBJ1-3; D ambiguous. The CDR3 contains 13 residues. Germline CDR1 SGHTA, CDR2 FQGNSA. Trimming shortened V by 6 bases and J by 0 bases, and 6 bases separated the two germline ends. The DNA for the CDR3 is TGTGCCAGCAGTGCAAGCTCTGGAAACACCATATATTTT. Translating gives CASSASSGNTIYF.

This clonotype was seen repeatedly, ten times or more. This sequence joins TRBV7-9 and TRBJ1-2; 8 bases align to TRBD1. CDR1 and CDR2 (germline): SEHNR, FQNEAQ (reference sequence). This CDR3 is built from 14 residues. The ends lost 4 bases at V and 4 bases at J; junction bases unmatched: 5. The CDR3 nucleotides are TGTGCCAGCAGCTCGAGGGACAGGACCTATGGCTACACCTTC. Encoded protein: CASSSRDRTYGYTF.